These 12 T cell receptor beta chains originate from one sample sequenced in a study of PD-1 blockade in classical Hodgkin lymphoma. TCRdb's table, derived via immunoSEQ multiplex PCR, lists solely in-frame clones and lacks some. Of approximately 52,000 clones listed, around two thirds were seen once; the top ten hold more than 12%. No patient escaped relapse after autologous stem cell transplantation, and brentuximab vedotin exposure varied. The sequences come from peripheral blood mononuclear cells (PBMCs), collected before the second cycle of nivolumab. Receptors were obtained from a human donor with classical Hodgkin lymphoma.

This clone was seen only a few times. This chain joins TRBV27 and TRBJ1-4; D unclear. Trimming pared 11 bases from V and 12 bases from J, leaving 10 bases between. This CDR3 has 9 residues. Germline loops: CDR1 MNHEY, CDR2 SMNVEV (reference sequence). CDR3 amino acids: CALKMELFF. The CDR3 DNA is TGTGCCCTTAAGATGGAACTGTTTTTT.

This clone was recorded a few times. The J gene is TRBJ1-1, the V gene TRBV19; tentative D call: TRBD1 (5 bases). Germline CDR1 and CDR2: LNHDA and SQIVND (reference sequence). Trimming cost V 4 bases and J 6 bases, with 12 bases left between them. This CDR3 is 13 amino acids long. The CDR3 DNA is TGTGCCAGTAGTAATAGAGGGGTTGCTGAAGCTTTCTTT. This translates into CASSNRGVAEAFF.

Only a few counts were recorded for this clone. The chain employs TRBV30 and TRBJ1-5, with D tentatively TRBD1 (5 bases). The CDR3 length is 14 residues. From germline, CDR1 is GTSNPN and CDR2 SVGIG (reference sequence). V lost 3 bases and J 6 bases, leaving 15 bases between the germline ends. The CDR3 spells CAWRKLGGGQPQHF. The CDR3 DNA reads TGTGCCTGGAGAAAACTTGGGGGGGGTCAGCCCCAGCATTTT.

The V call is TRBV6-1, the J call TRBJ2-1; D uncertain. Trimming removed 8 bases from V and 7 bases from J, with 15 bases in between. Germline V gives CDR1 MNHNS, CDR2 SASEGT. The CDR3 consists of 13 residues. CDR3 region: CASDPQNRNEQFF. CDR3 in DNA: TGTGCCAGCGACCCTCAAAATAGGAATGAGCAGTTCTTC.

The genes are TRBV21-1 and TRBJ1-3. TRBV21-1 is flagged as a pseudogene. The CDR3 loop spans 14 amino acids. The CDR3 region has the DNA TGTGCCAGCAGCAAAGGCGCCTCTGGAAACACCATATATTTT. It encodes CASSKGASGNTIYF.

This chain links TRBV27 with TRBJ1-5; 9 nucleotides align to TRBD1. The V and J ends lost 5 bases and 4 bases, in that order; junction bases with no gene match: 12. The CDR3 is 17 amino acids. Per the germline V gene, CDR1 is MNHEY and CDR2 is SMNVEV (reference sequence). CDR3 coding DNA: TGTGCCAGCAGTAATCCGGGACAGGGAGTGATGAATCAGCCCCAGCATTTT. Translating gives CASSNPGQGVMNQPQHF.

CDR3 amino acids: CASSIIGGSLNGELFF. The CDR3 region has the DNA TGTGCCAGTAGTATTATCGGCGGGAGTTTAAACGGGGAGCTGTTTTTT. The gene calls are TRBV19 and TRBJ2-2, with 7 bases lining up with TRBD2. J gave up 7 bases and V 3 bases, and 11 bases lay outside the gene matches. Germline V lookup: CDR1 LNHDA, CDR2 SQIVND (reference sequence). The CDR3 covers 16 residues.

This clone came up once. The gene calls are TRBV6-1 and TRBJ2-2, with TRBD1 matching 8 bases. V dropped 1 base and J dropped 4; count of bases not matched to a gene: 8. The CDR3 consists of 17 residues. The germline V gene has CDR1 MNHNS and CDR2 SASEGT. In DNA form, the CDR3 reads TGTGCCAGCAGTGAAGGGCAGGGGGCTACCCGCACCGGGGAGCTGTTTTTT. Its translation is CASSEGQGATRTGELFF.

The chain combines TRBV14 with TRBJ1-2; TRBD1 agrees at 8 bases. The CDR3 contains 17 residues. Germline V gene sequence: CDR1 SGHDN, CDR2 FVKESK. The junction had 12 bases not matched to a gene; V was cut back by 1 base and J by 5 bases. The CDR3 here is CASSQVGGQGASYGYTF. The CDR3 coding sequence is TGTGCCAGCAGCCAAGTCGGGGGGCAGGGGGCATCTTATGGCTACACCTTC.

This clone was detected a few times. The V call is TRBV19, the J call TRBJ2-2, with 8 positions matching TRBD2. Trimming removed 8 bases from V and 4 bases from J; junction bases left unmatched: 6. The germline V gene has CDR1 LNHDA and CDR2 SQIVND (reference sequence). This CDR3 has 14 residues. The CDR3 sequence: CASGSGSITGELFF. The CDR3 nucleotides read TGTGCCAGTGGGAGCGGGAGTATCACCGGGGAGCTGTTTTTT.

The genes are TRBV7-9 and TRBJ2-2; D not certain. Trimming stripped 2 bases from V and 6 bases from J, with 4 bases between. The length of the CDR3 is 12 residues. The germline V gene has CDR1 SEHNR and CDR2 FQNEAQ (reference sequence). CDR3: CASSLSSGELFF. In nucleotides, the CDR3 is TGTGCCAGCAGCTTAAGTTCCGGGGAGCTGTTTTTT.

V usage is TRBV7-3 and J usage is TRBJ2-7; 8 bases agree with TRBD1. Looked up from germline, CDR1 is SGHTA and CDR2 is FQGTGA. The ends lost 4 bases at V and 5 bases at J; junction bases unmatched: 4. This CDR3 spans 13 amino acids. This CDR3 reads CASSSQGADEQYF. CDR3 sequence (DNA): TGTGCCAGCAGCTCTCAGGGGGCGGACGAGCAGTACTTC.